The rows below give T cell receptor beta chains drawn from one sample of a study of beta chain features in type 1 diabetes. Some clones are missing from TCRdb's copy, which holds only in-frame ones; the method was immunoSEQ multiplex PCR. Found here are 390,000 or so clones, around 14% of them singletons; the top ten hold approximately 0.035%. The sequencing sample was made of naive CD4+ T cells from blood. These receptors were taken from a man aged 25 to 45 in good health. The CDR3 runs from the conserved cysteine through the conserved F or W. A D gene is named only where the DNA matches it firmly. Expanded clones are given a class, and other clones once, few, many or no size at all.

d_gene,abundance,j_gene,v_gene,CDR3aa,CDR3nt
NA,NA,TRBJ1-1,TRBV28,CASSLNEGYTEAFF,TGTGCCAGCAGTTTAAACGAGGGTTACACTGAAGCTTTCTTT
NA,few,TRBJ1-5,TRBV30,CAWSVRQGNQPQHF,TGTGCCTGGAGTGTAAGGCAGGGGAATCAGCCCCAGCATTTT
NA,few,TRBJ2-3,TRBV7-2,CASRQAGTDTQYF,TGTGCCAGCAGACAAGCCGGAACAGATACGCAGTATTTT
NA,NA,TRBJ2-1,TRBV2,CASSESSGLYNEQFF,TGTGCCAGCAGTGAGAGCTCTGGACTCTACAATGAGCAGTTCTTC
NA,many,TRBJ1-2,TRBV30,CAWSVLEGHYGYTF,TGTGCCTGGAGTGTACTTGAGGGACACTATGGCTACACCTTC
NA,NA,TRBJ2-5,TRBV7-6,CASSGGDPLKTQYF,TGTGCCAGCAGCGGGGGTGACCCACTGAAGACCCAGTACTTC
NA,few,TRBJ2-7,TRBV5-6,CASSLRSFGEQYF,TGTGCCAGCAGCTTGAGAAGCTTTGGCGAGCAGTACTTC
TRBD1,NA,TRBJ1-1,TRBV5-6,CASSVDRAPEAFF,TGTGCCAGCAGCGTGGACAGGGCCCCTGAAGCTTTCTTT
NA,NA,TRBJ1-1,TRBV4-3,CASSQAGQNTEAFF,TGCGCCAGCAGCCAAGCGGGACAGAACACTGAAGCTTTCTTT
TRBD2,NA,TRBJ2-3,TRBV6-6,CASRGLAGDKDTQYF,TGTGCCAGCAGGGGACTAGCGGGAGATAAGGATACGCAGTATTTT
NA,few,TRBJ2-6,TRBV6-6,CASSLGSSGANVLTF,TGTGCCAGCAGTTTGGGGTCCTCTGGGGCCAACGTCCTGACTTTC
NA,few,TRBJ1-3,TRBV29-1,CSVGQGSGNTIYF,TGCAGCGTCGGGCAGGGCTCTGGAAACACCATATATTTT
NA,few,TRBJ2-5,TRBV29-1,CSPLYQETQYF,TGCAGCCCCTTGTACCAAGAGACCCAGTACTTC
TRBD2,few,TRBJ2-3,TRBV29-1,CSVETLAGRLDTQYF,TGCAGCGTGGAAACGCTAGCGGGGAGGCTGGATACGCAGTATTTT
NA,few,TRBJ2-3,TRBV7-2,CASSPRDRTDTQYF,TGTGCCAGCAGCCCCAGGGACCGCACAGATACGCAGTATTTT
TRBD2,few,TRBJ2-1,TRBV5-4,CASSLATSGTYNEQFF,TGTGCCAGCAGCCTGGCGACTAGCGGAACTTACAATGAGCAGTTCTTC
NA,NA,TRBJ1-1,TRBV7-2,CASSSSGWTEAFF,TGTGCCAGCAGCTCTTCCGGCTGGACTGAAGCTTTCTTT
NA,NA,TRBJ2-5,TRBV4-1,CASSQVQGTYQETQYF,TGCGCCAGCAGCCAAGTTCAGGGGACGTACCAAGAGACCCAGTACTTC
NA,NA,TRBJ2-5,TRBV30,CAWGQAVGETQYF,TGTGCCTGGGGACAAGCCGTTGGGGAGACCCAGTACTTC
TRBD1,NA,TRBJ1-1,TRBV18,CASSPLQGAQGMNTEAFF,TGTGCCAGCTCACCTCTACAGGGGGCGCAAGGGATGAACACTGAAGCTTTCTTT
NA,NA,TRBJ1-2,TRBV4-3,CASSQDGGRDYGYTF,TGCGCCAGCAGCCAAGATGGAGGCAGGGATTATGGCTACACCTTC
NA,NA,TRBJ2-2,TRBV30,CAWSVRGRENTGELFF,TGTGCCTGGAGTGTAAGGGGGAGGGAGAACACCGGGGAGCTGTTTTTT
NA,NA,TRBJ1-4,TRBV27,CALEDRELF,TGTGCCTTGGAGGACAGAGAACTTTTT
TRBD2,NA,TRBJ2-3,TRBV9,CASSGGLAGGLLRTDTQYF,TGTGCCAGCAGCGGGGGACTAGCGGGAGGGCTCCTTCGCACAGATACGCAGTATTTT
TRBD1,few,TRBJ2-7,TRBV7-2,CASSFQQGAYEQYF,TGTGCCAGCAGCTTTCAACAGGGGGCCTACGAGCAGTACTTC
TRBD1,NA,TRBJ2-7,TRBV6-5,CASSYSTGVGSEQYF,TGTGCCAGCAGTTACTCGACAGGGGTTGGAAGCGAGCAGTACTTC
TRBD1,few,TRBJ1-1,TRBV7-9,CASSSQGGAGPNTEAFF,TGTGCCAGCAGCTCCCAAGGGGGCGCGGGACCGAACACTGAAGCTTTCTTT
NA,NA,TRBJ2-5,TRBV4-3,CASSQEQGGEAQYF,TGCGCCAGCAGCCAAGAACAGGGGGGGGAGGCCCAGTACTTC
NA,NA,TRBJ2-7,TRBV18,CASSPVQTTHIVYEQYF,TGTGCCAGCTCACCGGTCCAGACTACTCATATAGTCTACGAGCAGTACTTC